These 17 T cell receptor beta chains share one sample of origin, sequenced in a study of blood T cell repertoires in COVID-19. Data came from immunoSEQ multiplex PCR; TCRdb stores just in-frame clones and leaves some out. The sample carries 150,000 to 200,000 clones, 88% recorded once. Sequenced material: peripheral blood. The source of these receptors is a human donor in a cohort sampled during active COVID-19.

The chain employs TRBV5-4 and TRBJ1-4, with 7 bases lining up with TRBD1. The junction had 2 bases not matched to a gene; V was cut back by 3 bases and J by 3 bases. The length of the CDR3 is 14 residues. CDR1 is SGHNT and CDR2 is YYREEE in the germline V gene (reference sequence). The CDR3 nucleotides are TGTGCCAGCAGCTCGACAGGGTCTAATGAAAAACTGTTTTTT. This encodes CASSSTGSNEKLFF.

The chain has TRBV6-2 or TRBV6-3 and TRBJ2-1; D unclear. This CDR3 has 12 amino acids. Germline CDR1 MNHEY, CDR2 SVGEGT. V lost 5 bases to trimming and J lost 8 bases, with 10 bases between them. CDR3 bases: TGTGCCAGCAGTCCCCAGGCGTATGAGCAGTTCTTC. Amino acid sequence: CASSPQAYEQFF.

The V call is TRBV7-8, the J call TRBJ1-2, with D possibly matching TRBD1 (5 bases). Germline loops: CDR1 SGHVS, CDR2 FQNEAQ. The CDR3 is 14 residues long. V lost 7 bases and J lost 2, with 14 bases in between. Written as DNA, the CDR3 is TGTGCCAGCACCCCTAGGGAGGGGAACTATGGCTACACCTTC. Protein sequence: CASTPREGNYGYTF.

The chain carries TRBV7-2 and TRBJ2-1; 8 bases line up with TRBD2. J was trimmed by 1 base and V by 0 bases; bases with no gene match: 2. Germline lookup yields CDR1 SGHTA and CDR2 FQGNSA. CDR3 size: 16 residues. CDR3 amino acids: CASSLAGGGSYNEQFF. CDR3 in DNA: TGTGCCAGCAGCTTAGCAGGCGGGGGGTCCTACAATGAGCAGTTCTTC.

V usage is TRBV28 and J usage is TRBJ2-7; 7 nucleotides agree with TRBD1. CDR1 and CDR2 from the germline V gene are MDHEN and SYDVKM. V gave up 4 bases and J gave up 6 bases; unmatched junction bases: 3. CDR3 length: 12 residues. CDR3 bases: TGTGCCAGCAGTTCAAACAGGGGCGAGCAGTACTTC. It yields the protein CASSSNRGEQYF.

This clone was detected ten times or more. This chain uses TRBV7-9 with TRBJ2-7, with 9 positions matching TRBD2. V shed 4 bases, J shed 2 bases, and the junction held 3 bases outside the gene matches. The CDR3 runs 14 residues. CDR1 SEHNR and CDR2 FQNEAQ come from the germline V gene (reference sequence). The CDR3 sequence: CASSYSGRTYEQYF. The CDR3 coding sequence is TGTGCCAGCAGCTACAGCGGGAGGACCTACGAGCAGTACTTC.

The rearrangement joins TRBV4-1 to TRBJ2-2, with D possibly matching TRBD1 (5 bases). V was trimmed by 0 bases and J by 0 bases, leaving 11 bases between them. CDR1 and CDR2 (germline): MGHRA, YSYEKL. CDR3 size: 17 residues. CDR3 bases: TGCGCCAGCAGCCAAGATTACAGGCCAACGAACACCGGGGAGCTGTTTTTT. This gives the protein CASSQDYRPTNTGELFF.

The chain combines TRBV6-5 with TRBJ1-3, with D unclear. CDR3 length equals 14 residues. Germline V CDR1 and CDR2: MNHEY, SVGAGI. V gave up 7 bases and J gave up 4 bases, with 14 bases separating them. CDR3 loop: CASTGGSEGNTIYF. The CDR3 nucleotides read TGTGCCAGCACCGGCGGTAGTGAGGGAAACACCATATATTTT.

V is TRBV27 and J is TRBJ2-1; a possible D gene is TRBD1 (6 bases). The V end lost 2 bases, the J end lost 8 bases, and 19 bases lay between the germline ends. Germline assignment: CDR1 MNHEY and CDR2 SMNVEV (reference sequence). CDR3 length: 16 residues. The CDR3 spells CASSLRAGDGPDEQFF. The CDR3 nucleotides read TGTGCCAGCAGTTTAAGGGCAGGGGACGGTCCCGATGAGCAGTTCTTC.

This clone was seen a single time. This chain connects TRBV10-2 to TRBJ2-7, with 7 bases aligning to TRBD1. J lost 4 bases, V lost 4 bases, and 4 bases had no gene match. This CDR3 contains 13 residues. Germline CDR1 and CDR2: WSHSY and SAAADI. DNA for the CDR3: TGCGCCAGCAGTGGAGACAGGGCTTACGAGCAGTACTTC. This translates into CASSGDRAYEQYF.

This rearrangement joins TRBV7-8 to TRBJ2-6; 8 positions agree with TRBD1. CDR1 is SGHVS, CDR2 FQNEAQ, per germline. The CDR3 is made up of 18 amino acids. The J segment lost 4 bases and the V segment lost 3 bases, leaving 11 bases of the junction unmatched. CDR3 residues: CASSFTSRTGFGANVLTF. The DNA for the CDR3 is TGTGCCAGCAGCTTCACGTCAAGGACAGGGTTCGGGGCCAACGTCCTGACTTTC.

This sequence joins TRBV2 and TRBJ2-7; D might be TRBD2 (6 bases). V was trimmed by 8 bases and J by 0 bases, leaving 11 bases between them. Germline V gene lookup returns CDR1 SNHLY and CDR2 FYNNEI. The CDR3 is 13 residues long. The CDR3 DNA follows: TGTGCCAGCCGGGGGAGAAGCTCCTACGAGCAGTACTTC. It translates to CASRGRSSYEQYF.

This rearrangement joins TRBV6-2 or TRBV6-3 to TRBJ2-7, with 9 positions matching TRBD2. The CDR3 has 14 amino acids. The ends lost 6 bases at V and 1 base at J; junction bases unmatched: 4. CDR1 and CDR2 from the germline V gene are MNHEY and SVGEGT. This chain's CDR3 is CASSLAGESYEQYF. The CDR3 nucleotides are TGTGCCAGCAGCTTAGCGGGAGAATCCTACGAGCAGTACTTC.

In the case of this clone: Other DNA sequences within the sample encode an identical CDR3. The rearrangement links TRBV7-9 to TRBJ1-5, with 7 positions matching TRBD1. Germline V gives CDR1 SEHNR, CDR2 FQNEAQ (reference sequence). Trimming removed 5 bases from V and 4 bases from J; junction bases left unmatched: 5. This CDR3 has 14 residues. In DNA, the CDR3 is TGTGCCAGCAGCCGGGGACAGCTAAATCAGCCCCAGCATTTT. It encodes CASSRGQLNQPQHF.

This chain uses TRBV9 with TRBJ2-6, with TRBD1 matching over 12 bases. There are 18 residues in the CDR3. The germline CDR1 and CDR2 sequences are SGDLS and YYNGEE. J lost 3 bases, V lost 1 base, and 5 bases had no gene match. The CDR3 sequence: CASSVSGQGALGANVLTF. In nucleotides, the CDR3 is TGTGCCAGCAGCGTATCGGGACAGGGGGCGCTTGGGGCCAACGTCCTGACTTTC.

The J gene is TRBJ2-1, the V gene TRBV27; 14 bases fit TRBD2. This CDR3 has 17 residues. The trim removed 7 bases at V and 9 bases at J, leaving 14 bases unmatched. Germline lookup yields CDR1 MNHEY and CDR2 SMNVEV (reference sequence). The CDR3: CASTLQGGLAGVSEQFF. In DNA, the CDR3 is TGTGCCAGCACCCTCCAGGGGGGACTAGCGGGAGTATCTGAGCAGTTCTTC.

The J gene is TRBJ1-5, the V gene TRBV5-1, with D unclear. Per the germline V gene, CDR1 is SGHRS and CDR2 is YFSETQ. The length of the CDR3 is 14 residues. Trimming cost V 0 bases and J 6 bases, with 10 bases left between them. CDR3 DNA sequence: TGCGCCAGCAGCTTGGAGGGAGCGGGTCAGCCCCAGCATTTT. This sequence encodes CASSLEGAGQPQHF.